Below are 2 T cell receptor beta chains sequenced from a single sample in a study of blood T cell repertoires in COVID-19. Some clones are missing from TCRdb's copy, which holds only in-frame ones; the method was immunoSEQ multiplex PCR. The sample contains about 75,000 clones, roughly 87% of which appear only once. Sample: peripheral blood. The receptors originated from a woman aged 45-65 years with acute or convalescent COVID-19.

The rearrangement links TRBV5-6 to TRBJ2-7; 8 bases agree with TRBD1. After removal of 3 bases from V and 2 bases from J, the junction contained 7 bases not matched to a gene. Germline loops: CDR1 SGHDT, CDR2 YYEEEE. CDR3 length: 15 amino acids. CDR3 in DNA: TGTGCCAGCAGCTATTGGGGACAGGCCCCCTACGAGCAGTACTTC. Amino acids: CASSYWGQAPYEQYF. Drawing the rest from reference TRBV5-6 and TRBJ2-7, the complete variable domain is DAGVTQSPTHLIKTRGQQVTLRCSPKSGHDTVSWYQQALGQGPQFIFQYYEEEERQRGNFPDRFSGHQFPNYSSELNVNALLLGDSALYLCASSYWGQAPYEQYFGPGTRLTVT.

This chain links TRBV7-3 with TRBJ2-2, with 8 bases lining up with TRBD2. Germline values: CDR1 SGHTA, CDR2 FQGTGA. The CDR3 has 15 residues. With 1 base clipped from V and 6 bases from J, the junction kept 4 bases outside the gene matches. This CDR3 is CASSLKSGRSGELFF. The CDR3 nucleotides are TGTGCCAGCAGCTTAAAGAGCGGGAGATCCGGGGAGCTGTTTTTT.